The source of this T cell receptor (beta chain) is a study of blood T cell repertoires in COVID-19. Turning to the study itself: Sources were T cells, B-cell-depleted T cells, or PBMCs; the material itself was cDNA or gDNA.

Measured with immunoSEQ multiplex PCR; TCRdb has only the in-frame clones, and not every one. The sample lists around 95,000 clones; 75% to 95% were seen once. The CDR3 contains 14 residues. Per the germline V gene, CDR1 is LNHDA and CDR2 is SQIVND (reference sequence). V was pared by 7 bases and J by 5 bases, with 7 bases of the junction left unmatched. V usage is TRBV19 and J usage is TRBJ1-4; 7 bases align to TRBD1. The sample comprised peripheral blood. The sequence derives from a man over 45 with acute or convalescent COVID-19. The CDR3 nucleotides are TGTGCCAGTAAAAAGGACAGGATAAATGAAAAACTGTTTTTT. Amino acids: CASKKDRINEKLFF.